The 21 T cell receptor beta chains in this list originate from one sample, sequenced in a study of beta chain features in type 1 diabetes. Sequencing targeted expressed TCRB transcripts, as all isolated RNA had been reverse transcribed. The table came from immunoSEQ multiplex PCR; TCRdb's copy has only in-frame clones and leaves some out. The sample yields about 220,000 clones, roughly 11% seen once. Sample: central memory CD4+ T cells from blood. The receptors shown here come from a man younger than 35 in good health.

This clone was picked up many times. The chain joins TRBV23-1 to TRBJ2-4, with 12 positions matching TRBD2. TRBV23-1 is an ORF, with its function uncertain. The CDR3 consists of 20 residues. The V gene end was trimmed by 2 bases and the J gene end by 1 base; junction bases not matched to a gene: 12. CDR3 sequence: CASSQPGTSGQRVAKNIQYF. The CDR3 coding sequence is TGCGCCAGCAGTCAACCTGGGACTAGCGGGCAGAGGGTGGCCAAAAACATTCAGTACTTC.

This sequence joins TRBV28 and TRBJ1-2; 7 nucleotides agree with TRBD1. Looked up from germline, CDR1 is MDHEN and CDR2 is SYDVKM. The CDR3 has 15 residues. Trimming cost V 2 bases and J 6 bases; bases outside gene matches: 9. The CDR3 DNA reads TGTGCCAGCAGTTTACGCTCATTTGACAGGGATGGCTACACCTTC. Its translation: CASSLRSFDRDGYTF.

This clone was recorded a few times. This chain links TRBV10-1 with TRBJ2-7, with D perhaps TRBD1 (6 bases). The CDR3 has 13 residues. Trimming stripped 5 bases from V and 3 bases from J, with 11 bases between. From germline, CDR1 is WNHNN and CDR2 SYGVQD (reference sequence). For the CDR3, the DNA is TGCGCCAGCAGTTCGGGACAAAACTACGAGCAGTACTTC. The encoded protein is CASSSGQNYEQYF.

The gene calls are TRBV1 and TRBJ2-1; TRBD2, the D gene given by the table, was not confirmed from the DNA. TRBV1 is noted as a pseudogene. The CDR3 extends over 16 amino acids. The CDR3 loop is CTSSPPGQLAANEQFF. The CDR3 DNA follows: TGCACCAGCAGCCCACCAGGGCAACTAGCGGCCAATGAGCAGTTCTTC.

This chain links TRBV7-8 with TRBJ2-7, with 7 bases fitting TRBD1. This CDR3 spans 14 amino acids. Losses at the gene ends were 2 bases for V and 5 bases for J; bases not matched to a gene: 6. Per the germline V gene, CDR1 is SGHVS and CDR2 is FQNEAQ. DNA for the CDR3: TGTGCCAGCAGCTTAACACAGGGGCTCCACGAGCAGTACTTC. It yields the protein CASSLTQGLHEQYF.

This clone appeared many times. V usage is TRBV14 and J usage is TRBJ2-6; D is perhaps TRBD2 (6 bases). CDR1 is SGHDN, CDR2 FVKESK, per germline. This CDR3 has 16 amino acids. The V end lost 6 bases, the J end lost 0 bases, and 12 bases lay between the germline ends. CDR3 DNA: TGTGCCAGCAGTAGGGTCGGGAGCTCTGGGGCCAACGTCCTGACTTTC. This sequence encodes CASSRVGSSGANVLTF.

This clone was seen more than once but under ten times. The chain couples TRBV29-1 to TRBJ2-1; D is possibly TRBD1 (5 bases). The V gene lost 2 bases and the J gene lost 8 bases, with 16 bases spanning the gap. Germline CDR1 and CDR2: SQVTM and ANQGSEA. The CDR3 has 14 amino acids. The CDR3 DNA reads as TGCAGCGTTGAAATGGCTCAGGGCTGGGATGAGCAGTTCTTC. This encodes CSVEMAQGWDEQFF.

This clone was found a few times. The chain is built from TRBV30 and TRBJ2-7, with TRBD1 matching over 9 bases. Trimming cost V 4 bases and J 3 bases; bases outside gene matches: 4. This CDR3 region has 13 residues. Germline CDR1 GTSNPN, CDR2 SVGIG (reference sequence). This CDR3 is CAWMGTGNYEQYF. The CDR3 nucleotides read TGTGCCTGGATGGGGACAGGGAACTACGAGCAGTACTTC.

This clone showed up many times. CDR3 loop: CAWSVRGRSSAFF. For the CDR3, the DNA is TGTGCCTGGAGTGTACGTGGCAGGTCTTCAGCTTTCTTT. The V gene is TRBV30, the J gene TRBJ1-1; D unclear. Germline V CDR1 and CDR2: GTSNPN, SVGIG (reference sequence). This CDR3 has 13 amino acids. V shed 0 bases and J shed 10 bases, with 15 bases lying between them. Together with reference TRBV30 and TRBJ1-1, the CDR3 gives the full variable domain: SQTIHQWPATLVQPVGSPLSLECTVEGTSNPNLYWYRQAAGRGLQLLFYSVGIGQISSEVPQNLSASRPQDRQFILSSKKLLLSDSGFYLCAWSVRGRSSAFFGQGTRLTVV.

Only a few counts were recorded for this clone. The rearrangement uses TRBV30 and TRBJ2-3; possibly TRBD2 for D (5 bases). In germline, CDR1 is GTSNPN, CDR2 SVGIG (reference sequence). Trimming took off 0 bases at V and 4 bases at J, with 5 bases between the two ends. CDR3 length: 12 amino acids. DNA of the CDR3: TGTGCCTGGAGTGTCGGGGCAGATACGCAGTATTTT. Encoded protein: CAWSVGADTQYF.

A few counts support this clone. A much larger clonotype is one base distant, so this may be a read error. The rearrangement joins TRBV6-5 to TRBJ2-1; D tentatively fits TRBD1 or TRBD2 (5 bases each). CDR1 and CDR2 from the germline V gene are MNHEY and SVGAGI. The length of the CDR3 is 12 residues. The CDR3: CAISEGYNEQFF. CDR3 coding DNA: TGTGCCATCAGTGAGGGGTACAATGAGCAGTTCTTC.

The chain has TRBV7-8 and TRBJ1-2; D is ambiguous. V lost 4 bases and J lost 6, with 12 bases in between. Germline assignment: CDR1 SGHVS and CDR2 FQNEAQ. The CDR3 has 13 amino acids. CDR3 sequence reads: CASSSMPWDGYTF. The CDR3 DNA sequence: TGTGCCAGCAGCTCCATGCCCTGGGATGGCTACACCTTC.

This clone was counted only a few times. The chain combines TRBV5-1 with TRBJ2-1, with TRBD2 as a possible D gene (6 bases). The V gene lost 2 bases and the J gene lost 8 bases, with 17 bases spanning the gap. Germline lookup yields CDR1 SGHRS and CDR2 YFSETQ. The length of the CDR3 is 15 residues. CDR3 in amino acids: CASSFTLGDFDEQFF. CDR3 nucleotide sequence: TGCGCCAGCAGCTTCACGCTAGGGGACTTCGATGAGCAGTTCTTC.

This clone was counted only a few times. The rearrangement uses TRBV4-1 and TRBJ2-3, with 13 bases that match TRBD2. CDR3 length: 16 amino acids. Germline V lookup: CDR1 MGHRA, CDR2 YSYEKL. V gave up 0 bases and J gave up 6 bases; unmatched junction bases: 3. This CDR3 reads CASSQERLAGGDTQYF. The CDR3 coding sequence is TGCGCCAGCAGCCAAGAGAGACTAGCGGGAGGCGATACGCAGTATTTT.

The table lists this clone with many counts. The CDR3: CAISVQGDTEAFF. DNA for the CDR3: TGTGCCATCAGTGTCCAGGGCGATACTGAAGCTTTCTTT. The rearrangement joins TRBV10-3 to TRBJ1-1; D is possibly TRBD1 (5 bases). The CDR3 is made up of 13 amino acids. Looked up from germline, CDR1 is ENHRY and CDR2 is SYGVKD. Trimming took off 4 bases at V and 5 bases at J, with 11 bases between the two ends.

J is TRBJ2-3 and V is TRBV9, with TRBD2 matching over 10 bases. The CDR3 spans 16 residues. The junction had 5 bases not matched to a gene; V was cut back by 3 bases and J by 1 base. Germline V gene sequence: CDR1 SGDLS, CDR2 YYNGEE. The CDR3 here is CASSASGRGGTDTQYF. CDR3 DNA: TGTGCCAGCAGCGCTAGCGGGAGAGGGGGCACAGATACGCAGTATTTT.

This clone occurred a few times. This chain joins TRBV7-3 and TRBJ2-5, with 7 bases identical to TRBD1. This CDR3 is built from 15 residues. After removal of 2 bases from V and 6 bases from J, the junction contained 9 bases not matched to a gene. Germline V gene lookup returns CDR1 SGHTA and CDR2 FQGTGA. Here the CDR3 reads CASSLARGGRKTQYF. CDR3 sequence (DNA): TGTGCCAGCAGCTTAGCGCGAGGGGGCAGAAAGACCCAGTACTTC.

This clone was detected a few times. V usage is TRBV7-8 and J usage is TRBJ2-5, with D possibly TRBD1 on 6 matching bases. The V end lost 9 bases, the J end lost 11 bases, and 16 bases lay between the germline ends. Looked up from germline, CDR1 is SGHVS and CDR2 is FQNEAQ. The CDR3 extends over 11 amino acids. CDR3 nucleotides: TGTGCCAGTCAGCTTGGGGACACGCAGTACTTC. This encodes CASQLGDTQYF.

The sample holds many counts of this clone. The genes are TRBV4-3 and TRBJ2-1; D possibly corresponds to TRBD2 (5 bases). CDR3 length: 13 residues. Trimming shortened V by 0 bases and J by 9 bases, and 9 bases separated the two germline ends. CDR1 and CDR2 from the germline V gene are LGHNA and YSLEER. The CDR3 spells CASSQDRRTEQFF. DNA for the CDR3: TGCGCCAGCAGCCAAGATCGGAGGACTGAGCAGTTCTTC.

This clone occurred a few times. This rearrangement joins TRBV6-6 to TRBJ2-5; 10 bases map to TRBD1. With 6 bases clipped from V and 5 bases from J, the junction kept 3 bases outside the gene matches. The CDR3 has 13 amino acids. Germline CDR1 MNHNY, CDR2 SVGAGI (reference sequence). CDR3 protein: CASRTGGRETQYF. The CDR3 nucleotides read TGTGCCAGCAGGACAGGGGGCAGGGAGACCCAGTACTTC.

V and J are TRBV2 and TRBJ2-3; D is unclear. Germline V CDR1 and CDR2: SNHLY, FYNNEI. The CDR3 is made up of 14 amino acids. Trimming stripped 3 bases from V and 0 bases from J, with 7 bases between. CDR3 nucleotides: TGTGCCAGCAGTGATGATAGAAGCACAGATACGCAGTATTTT. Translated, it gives CASSDDRSTDTQYF.